This TCR beta chain was profiled in a study of T cell changes during pregnancy in multiple sclerosis. The CDR3 runs to 15 residues. J was trimmed by 5 bases and V by 2 bases; bases with no gene match: 4. Germline values: CDR1 SGHTA, CDR2 FQGNSA. The protocol was immunoSEQ multiplex PCR, while the TCRdb copy is restricted to in-frame clones and leaves out a portion. The sample has tens of thousands of clones; roughly 90% are singletons. Sequenced here: peripheral blood, sampled in the second trimester of pregnancy. This clonotype was sampled from a female donor in good health, enrolled as a control in a pregnancy study. The rearrangement joins TRBV7-2 to TRBJ2-1; TRBD2 aligns across 9 bases. CDR3: CASSLSGGFNNEQFF. As DNA, the CDR3 is TGTGCCAGCAGCTTAAGCGGGGGGTTCAACAATGAGCAGTTCTTC.